This section outlines one T cell receptor beta chain sequence together with its context. Germline V lookup: CDR1 WSHSY, CDR2 SAAADI. Trimming stripped 4 bases from V and 5 bases from J, with 12 bases between. This CDR3 comprises 14 residues. Original data processing: Using reference gene primer amplification, nucleated cell counts were estimated. The protocol was immunoSEQ multiplex PCR, while the TCRdb copy is restricted to in-frame clones and leaves out a portion. V and J calls and clone size follow that table, whereas D and trimming were derived from the DNA. This repertoire shows about 120,000 clones, approximately 80% found once; its top ten account for about an eighth. This sample is part of a study of blood T cell repertoires in COVID-19. For the study at large: Sites in the United States, Italy and Spain provided acute and convalescent COVID-19 samples. T cells, B-cell-depleted T cells, or PBMCs supplied cDNA or gDNA.

The gene calls are TRBV10-2 and TRBJ2-1, with D perhaps matching TRBD2 (5 bases). The sequenced sample consisted of peripheral blood. This sequence originates from a man in his sixties with acute or convalescent COVID-19. CDR3 sequence reads: CASSGYGNDNEQFF. For the CDR3, the DNA is TGCGCCAGCAGTGGTTACGGGAACGACAATGAGCAGTTCTTC.